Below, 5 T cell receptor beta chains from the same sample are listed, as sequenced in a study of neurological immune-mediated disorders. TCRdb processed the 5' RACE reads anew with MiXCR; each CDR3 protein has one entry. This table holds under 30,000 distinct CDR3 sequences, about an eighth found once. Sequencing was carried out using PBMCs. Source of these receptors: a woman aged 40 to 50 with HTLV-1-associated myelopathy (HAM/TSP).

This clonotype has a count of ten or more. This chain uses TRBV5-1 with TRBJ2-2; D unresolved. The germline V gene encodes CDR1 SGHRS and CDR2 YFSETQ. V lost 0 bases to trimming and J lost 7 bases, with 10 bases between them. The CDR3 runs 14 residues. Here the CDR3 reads CASSLEGSDGELFF. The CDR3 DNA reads TGCGCCAGCAGCTTGGAGGGTTCGGACGGGGAGCTGTTTTTT.

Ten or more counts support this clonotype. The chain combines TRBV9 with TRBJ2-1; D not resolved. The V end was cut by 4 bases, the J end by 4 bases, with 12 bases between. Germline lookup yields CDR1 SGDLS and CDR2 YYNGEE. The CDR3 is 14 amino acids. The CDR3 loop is CASSSRPGYNEQFF. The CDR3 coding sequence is TGTGCCAGCAGCAGCAGGCCAGGATACAATGAGCAGTTCTTC.

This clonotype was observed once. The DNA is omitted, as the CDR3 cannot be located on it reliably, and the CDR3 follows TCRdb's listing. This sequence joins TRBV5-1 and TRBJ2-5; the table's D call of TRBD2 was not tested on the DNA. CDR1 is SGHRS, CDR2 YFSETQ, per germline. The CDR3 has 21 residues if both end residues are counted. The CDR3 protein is CASSFYICSAPQRGGGETQYF.

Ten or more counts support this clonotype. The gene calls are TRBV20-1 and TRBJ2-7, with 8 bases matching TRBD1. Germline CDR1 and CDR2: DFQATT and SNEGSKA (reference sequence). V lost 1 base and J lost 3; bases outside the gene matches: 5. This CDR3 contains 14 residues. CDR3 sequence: CSARGRTGSYEQYF. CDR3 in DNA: TGCAGTGCTAGAGGTAGGACAGGGAGCTACGAGCAGTACTTC.

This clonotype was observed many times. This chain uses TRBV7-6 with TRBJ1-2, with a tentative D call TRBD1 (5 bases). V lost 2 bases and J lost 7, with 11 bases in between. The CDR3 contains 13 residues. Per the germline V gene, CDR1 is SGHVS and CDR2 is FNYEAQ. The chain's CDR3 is CASSLLREGGYTF. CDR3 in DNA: TGTGCCAGCAGCTTACTCAGGGAGGGTGGCTACACCTTC.